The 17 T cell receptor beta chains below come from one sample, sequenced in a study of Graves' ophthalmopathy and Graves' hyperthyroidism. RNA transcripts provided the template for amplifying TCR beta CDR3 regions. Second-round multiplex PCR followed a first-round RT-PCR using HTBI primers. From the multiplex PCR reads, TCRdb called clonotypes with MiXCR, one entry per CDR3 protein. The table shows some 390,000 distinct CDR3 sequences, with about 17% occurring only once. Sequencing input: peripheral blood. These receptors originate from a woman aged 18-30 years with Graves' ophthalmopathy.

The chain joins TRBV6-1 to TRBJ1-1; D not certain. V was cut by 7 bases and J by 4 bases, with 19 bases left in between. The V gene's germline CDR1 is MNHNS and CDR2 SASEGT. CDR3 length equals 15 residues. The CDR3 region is CASTRRATGPTEAFF. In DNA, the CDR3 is TGTGCCAGCACTAGAAGGGCCACTGGGCCCACTGAAGCTTTCTTT.

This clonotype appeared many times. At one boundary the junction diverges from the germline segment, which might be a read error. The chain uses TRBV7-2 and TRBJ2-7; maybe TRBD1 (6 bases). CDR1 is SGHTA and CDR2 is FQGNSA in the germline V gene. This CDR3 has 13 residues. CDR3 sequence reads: CASSLVPQGLKHF. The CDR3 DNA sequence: TGTGCCAGCAGCTTAGTCCCCCAGGGGCTCAAGCACTTC.

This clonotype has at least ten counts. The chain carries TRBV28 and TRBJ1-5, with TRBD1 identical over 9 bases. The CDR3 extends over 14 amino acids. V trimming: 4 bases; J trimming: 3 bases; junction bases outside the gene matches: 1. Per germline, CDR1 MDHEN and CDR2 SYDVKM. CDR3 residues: CASSWTGANQPQHF. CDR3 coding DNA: TGTGCCAGCAGTTGGACAGGGGCCAATCAGCCCCAGCATTTT.

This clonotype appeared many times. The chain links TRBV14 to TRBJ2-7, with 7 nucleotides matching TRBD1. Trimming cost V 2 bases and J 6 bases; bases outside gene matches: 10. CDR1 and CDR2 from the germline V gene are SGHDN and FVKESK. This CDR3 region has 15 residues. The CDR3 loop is CASSQRVVGQAEQYF. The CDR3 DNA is TGTGCCAGCAGCCAAAGGGTGGTAGGACAGGCCGAGCAGTACTTC. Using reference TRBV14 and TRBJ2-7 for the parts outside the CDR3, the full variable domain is EAGVTQFPSHSVIEKGQTVTLRCDPISGHDNLYWYRRVMGKEIKFLLHFVKESKQDESGMPNNRFLAERTGGTYSTLKVQPAELEDSGVYFCASSQRVVGQAEQYFGPGTRLTVT.

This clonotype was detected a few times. CDR3 sequence (DNA): TGTGCCAGCAGGAAACCGGGACAGGGGCATGCCGGGGAGCTGTTTTTT. It specifies CASRKPGQGHAGELFF. The chain employs TRBV12-3 or TRBV12-4 and TRBJ2-2, with 10 bases aligning to TRBD1. The ends lost 6 bases at V and 6 bases at J; junction bases unmatched: 10. CDR3 size: 16 residues.

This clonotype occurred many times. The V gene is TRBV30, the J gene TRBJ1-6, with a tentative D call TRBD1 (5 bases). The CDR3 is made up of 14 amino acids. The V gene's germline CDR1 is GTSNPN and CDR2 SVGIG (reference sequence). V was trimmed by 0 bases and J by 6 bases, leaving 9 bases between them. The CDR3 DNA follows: TGTGCCTGGAGTGTACGGGACGGTAATTCACCCCTCCACTTT. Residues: CAWSVRDGNSPLHF.

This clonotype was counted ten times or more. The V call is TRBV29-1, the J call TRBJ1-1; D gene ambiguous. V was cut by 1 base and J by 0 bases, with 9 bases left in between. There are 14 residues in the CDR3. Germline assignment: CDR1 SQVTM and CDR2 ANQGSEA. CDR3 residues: CSVEVASMNTEAFF. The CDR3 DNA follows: TGCAGCGTTGAAGTAGCAAGCATGAACACTGAAGCTTTCTTT.

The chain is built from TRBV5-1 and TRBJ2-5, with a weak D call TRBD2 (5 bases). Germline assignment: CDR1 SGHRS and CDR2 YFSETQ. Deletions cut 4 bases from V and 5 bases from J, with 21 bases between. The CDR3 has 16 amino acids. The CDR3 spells CASSPSNRNPGETQYF. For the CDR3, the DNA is TGCGCCAGCAGCCCTAGCAACCGAAACCCGGGGGAGACCCAGTACTTC.

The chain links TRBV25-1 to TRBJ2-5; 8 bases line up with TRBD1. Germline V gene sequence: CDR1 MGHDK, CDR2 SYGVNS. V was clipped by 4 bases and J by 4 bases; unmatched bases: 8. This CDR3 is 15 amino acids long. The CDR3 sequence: CASSAGQGLGETQYF. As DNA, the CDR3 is TGTGCCAGCAGTGCAGGACAGGGTCTCGGAGAGACCCAGTACTTC.

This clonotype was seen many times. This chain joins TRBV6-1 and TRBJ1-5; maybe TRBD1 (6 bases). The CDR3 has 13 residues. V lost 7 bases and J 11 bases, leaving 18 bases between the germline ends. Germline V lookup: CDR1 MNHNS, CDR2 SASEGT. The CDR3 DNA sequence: TGTGCCAGCAAGAACCTGGGACAACCGGCCCAGCATTTT. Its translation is CASKNLGQPAQHF.

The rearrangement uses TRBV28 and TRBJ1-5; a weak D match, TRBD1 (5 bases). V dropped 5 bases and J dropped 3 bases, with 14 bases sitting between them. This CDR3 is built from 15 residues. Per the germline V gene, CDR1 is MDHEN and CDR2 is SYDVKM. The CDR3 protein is CASSPLGGDNQPQHF. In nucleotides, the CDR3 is TGTGCCAGCAGTCCACTTGGGGGAGACAATCAGCCCCAGCATTTT.

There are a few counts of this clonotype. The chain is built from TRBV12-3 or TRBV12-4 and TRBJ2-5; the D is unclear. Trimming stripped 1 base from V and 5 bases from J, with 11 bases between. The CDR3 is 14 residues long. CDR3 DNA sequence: TGTGCCAGCAGTTTAGTGGCGGCACAGGAGACCCAGTACTTC. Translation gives CASSLVAAQETQYF.

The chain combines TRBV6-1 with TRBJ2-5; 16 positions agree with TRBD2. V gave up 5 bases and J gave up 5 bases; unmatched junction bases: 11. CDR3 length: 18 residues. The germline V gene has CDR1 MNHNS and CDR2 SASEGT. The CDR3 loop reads CASSRDSGTSGRAETQYF. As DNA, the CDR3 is TGTGCCAGCAGTCGAGATTCGGGGACTAGCGGGAGGGCGGAGACCCAGTACTTC.

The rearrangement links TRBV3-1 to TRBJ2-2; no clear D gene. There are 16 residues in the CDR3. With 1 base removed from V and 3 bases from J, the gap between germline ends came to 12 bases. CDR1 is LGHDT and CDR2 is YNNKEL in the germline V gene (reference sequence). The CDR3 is CASSQVPMTDTGELFF. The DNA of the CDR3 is TGTGCCAGCAGCCAAGTCCCGATGACCGACACCGGGGAGCTGTTTTTT.

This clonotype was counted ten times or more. The CDR3 bases are TGTGCCAGCCAAAGGGGGGAAGTAAGATACTTC. This codes for CASQRGEVRYF. The chain is built from TRBV2 and TRBJ2-7; D possibly matches TRBD1 or TRBD2 (6 bases each). The CDR3 runs 11 residues. Germline V CDR1 and CDR2: SNHLY, FYNNEI. Trimming removed 8 bases at V and 13 bases at J, with 18 bases between.

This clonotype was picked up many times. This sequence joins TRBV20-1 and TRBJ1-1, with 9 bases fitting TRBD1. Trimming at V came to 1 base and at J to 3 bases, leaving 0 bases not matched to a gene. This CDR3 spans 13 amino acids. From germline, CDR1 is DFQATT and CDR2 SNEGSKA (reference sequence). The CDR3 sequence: CSARGTGDTEAFF. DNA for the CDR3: TGCAGTGCTAGAGGGACAGGGGACACTGAAGCTTTCTTT.

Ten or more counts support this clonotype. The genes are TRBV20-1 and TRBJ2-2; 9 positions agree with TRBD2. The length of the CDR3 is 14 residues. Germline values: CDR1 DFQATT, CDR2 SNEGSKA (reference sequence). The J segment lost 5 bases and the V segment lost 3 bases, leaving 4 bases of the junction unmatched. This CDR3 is CSARREGGTGELFF. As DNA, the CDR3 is TGCAGTGCTAGGCGGGAGGGGGGTACCGGGGAGCTGTTTTTT.